These T cell receptor beta chains were read from a single sample in a study of blood T cells in healthy people across ages. TCRdb passed the 5' RACE reads through MiXCR, listing each CDR3 protein once. Among 550,000 to 800,000 distinct CDR3 sequences listed, about 34% were seen once. Sequenced input: blood. The receptor set was obtained from a woman older than 75 in good health. Each CDR3 is given with its conserved first and last residue. A D gene is named only where the DNA matches it firmly. For some rows the clone size is stated as once, few or many, or as a class when expanded; others skip it.

V gene,D gene,clone size,J gene,CDR3 protein,CDR3 DNA
TRBV7-9,-,-,TRBJ2-3,CASSGGGRPDTQYF,TGTGCCAGCAGTGGAGGCGGTAGGCCAGATACGCAGTATTTT
TRBV5-1,-,-,TRBJ1-2,CASSLGSAGRNYGYTF,TGCGCCAGCAGCTTGGGGTCTGCAGGGCGGAACTATGGCTACACCTTC
TRBV20-1,-,once,TRBJ2-7,CSARSGGWDTGYEQYF,TGCAGTGCTAGGTCCGGGGGCTGGGACACGGGCTACGAGCAGTACTTC
TRBV6-5,-,few,TRBJ1-1,CASTKTPLNTEAFF,TGTGCCAGCACTAAGACGCCTTTGAACACTGAAGCTTTCTTT
TRBV20-1,TRBD2,-,TRBJ2-1,CSARETLAGEQFF,TGCAGTGCTAGGGAAACACTAGCGGGTGAGCAGTTCTTC
TRBV5-1,TRBD1,-,TRBJ2-5,CASSPETGTDFNEQYF,TGCGCCAGCAGCCCCGAAACGGGGACAGATTTCAATGAGCAGTACTTC
TRBV6-2/TRBV6-3,-,-,TRBJ1-2,CASIGANYGYTF,TGTGCCAGCATAGGGGCGAACTATGGCTACACCTTC
TRBV4-2,TRBD2,many,TRBJ2-3,CASSQELLAGGIGTDTQYF,TGTGCCAGCAGCCAAGAACTGCTCGCGGGGGGGATAGGTACAGATACGCAGTATTTT
TRBV7-2,-,few,TRBJ1-1,CASTSRPGSHTEAFF,TGTGCCAGCACCTCTAGGCCGGGCAGTCACACTGAAGCTTTCTTT
TRBV28,-,-,TRBJ2-1,CASILNNEQFF,TGTGCCAGCATTCTAAACAATGAGCAGTTCTTC
TRBV5-1,-,few,TRBJ1-6,CASSLAGASPLHF,TGCGCCAGCAGCTTGGCGGGGGCCTCACCCCTCCACTTT
TRBV12-3/TRBV12-4,-,-,TRBJ1-2,CASSSSGGGYQGYTF,TGTGCCAGCAGTTCATCGGGCGGCGGCTATCAGGGCTACACCTTC
TRBV20-1,-,-,TRBJ1-1,CSARGQSTEAFF,TGCAGTGCTAGAGGGCAGAGCACTGAAGCTTTCTTT
TRBV3-1,-,many,TRBJ2-7,CASSQELELYEQYF,TGTGCCAGCAGCCAAGAGTTGGAACTCTACGAGCAGTACTTC
TRBV11-2,TRBD1,many,TRBJ1-2,CASSLGTGSGYTF,TGTGCCAGCAGCTTGGGGACAGGGTCTGGCTACACCTTC
TRBV6-1,-,few,TRBJ1-5,CASIEGAVRGPQHF,TGTGCCAGCATCGAAGGAGCTGTCAGAGGTCCCCAGCATTTT
TRBV7-2,TRBD2,-,TRBJ2-1,CASSPRLAGYEQFF,TGTGCCAGCAGCCCCCGACTAGCGGGATACGAGCAGTTCTTC
TRBV19,-,-,TRBJ1-5,CASNWGKSNQPQHF,TGTGCCAGTAACTGGGGGAAGAGCAATCAGCCCCAGCATTTT
TRBV7-8,TRBD1,few,TRBJ1-2,CASSLGTGSTGYTF,TGTGCCAGCAGCTTAGGGACAGGGTCGACTGGCTACACCTTC
TRBV7-2,TRBD2,-,TRBJ2-5,CASSLGGGMETQYF,TGTGCCAGCAGCCTCGGGGGGGGAATGGAGACCCAGTACTTC
TRBV7-8,-,many,TRBJ1-2,CASSLEVSNYGYTF,TGTGCCAGCAGCTTAGAGGTTTCTAACTATGGCTACACCTTC
TRBV30,TRBD1,many,TRBJ1-2,CAWTRLRQGANYGYTF,TGTGCCTGGACCCGTCTCAGACAGGGGGCTAACTATGGCTACACCTTC
TRBV6-2/TRBV6-3,TRBD1,-,TRBJ2-1,CASILSGQGDNEQFF,TGTGCCAGCATCTTATCGGGACAGGGTGATAATGAGCAGTTCTTC